The clone carrying this T cell receptor beta chain was picked up a small number of times. The antigen remains unidentified. From germline, CDR1 is MNHEY and CDR2 SVGAGI. V was pared by 0 bases and J by 4 bases, with 18 bases between. This CDR3 is 17 amino acids long. Molecular barcoding with unique molecular identifiers was used for the TCRbeta library. Using its own MiXCR run on the PCR reads, TCRdb lists one record per CDR3 protein. The sample includes about 1,000,000 distinct CDR3 sequences, under 30% of them seen just once. The sample belongs to a study of T-cell reconstitution after alpha-beta-depleted transplantation in children. General study results and limits: The authors attributed T-cell counts and diversity one year after transplant mostly to newly produced T cells.

The sequence derives from a boy younger than two who had a stem cell transplant for SCID, so the T cells may come from the graft donor. Sequenced here: PBMCs, mostly from graft donor cells, sampled 360 days after TCRalphabeta/CD19-depleted stem cell transplant. V and J are TRBV6-5 and TRBJ1-1; maybe TRBD1 (5 bases). The CDR3 DNA follows: TGTGCCAGCAGTTACTCGCCAATATCCGGGGGAATCACTGAAGCTTTCTTT. Its translation: CASSYSPISGGITEAFF.